This TCR beta chain is drawn from a study of beta chain features in type 1 diabetes (dated by TCRdb to the late 2010s). Background on the whole study: No differences in mean age, gender distribution, total cell number or subset yield were found between patients and healthy donors. The study compared the TCRB repertoires of sorted circulating CD4+ T cell subsets in recently diagnosed type 1 diabetes patients with those in matched healthy donors. Whereas all 30 or so donors provided naive and central memory subsets, regulatory and stem cell-like memory subsets were isolated from just 8 patients and about eight healthy donors. A total of approximately 100 million sorted cells were examined across all samples, and the number of cells per subset was strongly correlated with RNA yield. Results and caveats for the whole study, not just this receptor: Because cDNA rather than genomic DNA was sequenced, highly expressing activated cells could have been over-represented, although no difference in activation and CD3 levels was found between groups. In all four CD4+ subsets, TCRB CDR3 length was moderately but significantly shorter in type 1 diabetes patients. The naive, central memory and regulatory TCRB repertoires appeared to resemble one another more closely among patients than among healthy donors. Shorter templates might be favored by PCR, yet because patient and control samples were amplified and corrected together, any such skew would affect both groups equally. Fewer insertions and more nucleotide deletions at VDJ recombination sites were observed in patients with type 1 diabetes, implying thymic rearrangement abnormalities. Only small numbers of individuals were included in the HLA sub-analyses, which left unresolved whether HLA type had any influence on TCRB rearrangement.

The High Capacity cDNA Reverse Transcription Kit was used to reverse transcribe all of the isolated RNA, meaning that expressed TCRB transcripts were what got sequenced. Naive, central memory and regulatory T cell samples underwent deep immunoSEQ sequencing, averaging roughly 3.5 million total reads per sample. Sorted cells were lysed in RLT buffer and RNA was extracted with DNase-treated RNeasy Micro or Mini kits, depending on cell number. Each cell subset was processed on its own to prevent cross-contamination, while patient and healthy donor samples were processed together. The immunoSEQ multiplex PCR was used to amplify TCRB sequences from cDNA, generating 87-bp fragments that spanned the CDR3 region. Sequencing of the amplicons was done on the Illumina HiSeq platform. The paper's data handling went like this. PCR bias was computationally corrected using synthetic template baselines, reads within Hamming distance 2 were collapsed, and singletons that could not be merged were discarded. Reads were aligned against IMGT so that V, D and J genes, CDR3 length and insertions or deletions at six rearrangement sites could be assigned. Within each subset, clonotype counts were normalized to sorted cell number, and only after that were true diversity and Gini coefficients computed with the tcR R package. The overlap coefficient, calculated on TCRB nucleotide sequences, was used to quantify repertoire sharing. As a proxy for the pre-selection repertoire, out-of-frame TCRB sequences from naive cells were analyzed. TCRdb holds this immuneACCESS table with in-frame rearrangements only. Some clones are missing; in checked studies, unresolved V genes explain under half, and the rest has no known cause. V and J calls and clone size come straight from that table; D and trimming were deduced from the DNA. The sample data list about 360,000 clones, and over 10% of these were observed just once. Clones ranked in the top ten supply approximately 0.015% of the sample.

The junction shows trimming of 1 base on V and 5 bases on J, and the gene matches do not reach 4 bases of it. The CDR3 spans 15 residues, from the cysteine through the phenylalanine. Here the CDR3 DNA is all that survives: 45 bases in frame from base 1. As encoded in the germline V gene (reference sequence), CDR1 is SGHNT while CDR2 is YYREEE. A single peripheral blood draw of approximately 0.11 L on average was collected from each donor into heparinised tubes. Naive, central memory, regulatory and stem cell-like memory CD4+ T cells were sorted on a BD FACSAria II using a panel including CD45RO, CCR7, CD25, CD127, CD95 and CD27. All sorted populations exceeded 98% purity. PBMCs were isolated immediately by Lymphoprep density gradient centrifugation and stained directly without culture. To minimize batch effects, samples were stained and sorted in pairs, one healthy donor with one patient per experiment.

As for this clone: The specificity of this receptor is unknown. No base quality information exists; no much larger clone differs at one position.

Sequenced input: naive CD4+ T cells from blood. The sample's cell subset or site, from its label and the paper: true naive CD4+ T cells. This TCR came from a man aged 18-30 years in good health. The chain employs TRBV5-4 and TRBJ2-5; 11 bases in the middle match TRBD2. The CDR3 is CASSLRLAGSETQYF. DNA sequence: TGTGCCAGCAGCTTGCGACTAGCGGGGAGCGAGACCCAGTACTTC.